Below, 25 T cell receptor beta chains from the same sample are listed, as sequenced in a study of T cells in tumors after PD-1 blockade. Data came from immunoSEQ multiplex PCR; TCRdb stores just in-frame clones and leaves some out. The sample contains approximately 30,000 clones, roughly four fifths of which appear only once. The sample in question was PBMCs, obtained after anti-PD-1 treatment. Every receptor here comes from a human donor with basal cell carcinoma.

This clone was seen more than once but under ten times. As DNA, the CDR3 is TGTGCCTGGGAACGGAACACTGAAGCTTTCTTT. Translation gives CAWERNTEAFF. The rearrangement joins TRBV30 to TRBJ1-1, with no clear D. This CDR3 is 11 amino acids long. The V end lost 5 bases, the J end lost 1 base, and 5 bases lay between the germline ends. Germline V gene sequence: CDR1 GTSNPN, CDR2 SVGIG (reference sequence). The full variable domain, completed using reference TRBV30 and TRBJ1-1, is SQTIHQWPATLVQPVGSPLSLECTVEGTSNPNLYWYRQAAGRGLQLLFYSVGIGQISSEVPQNLSASRPQDRQFILSSKKLLLSDSGFYLCAWERNTEAFFGQGTRLTVV.

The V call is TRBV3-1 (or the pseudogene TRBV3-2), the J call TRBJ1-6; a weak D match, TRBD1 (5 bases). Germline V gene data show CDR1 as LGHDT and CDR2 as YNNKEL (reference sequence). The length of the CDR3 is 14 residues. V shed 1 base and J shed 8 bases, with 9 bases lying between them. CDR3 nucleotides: TGTGCCAGCAGCCAAGGGGGGACTGATTCACCCCTCCACTTT. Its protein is CASSQGGTDSPLHF.

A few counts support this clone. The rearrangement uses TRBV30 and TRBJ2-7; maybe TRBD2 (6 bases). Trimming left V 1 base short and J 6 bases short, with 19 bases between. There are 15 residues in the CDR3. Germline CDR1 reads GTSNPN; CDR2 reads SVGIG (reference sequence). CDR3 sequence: CAWSDRPRTKSEQYF. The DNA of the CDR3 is TGTGCCTGGAGTGATCGCCCCCGGACTAAAAGCGAGCAGTACTTC. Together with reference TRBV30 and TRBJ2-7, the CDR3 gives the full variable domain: SQTIHQWPATLVQPVGSPLSLECTVEGTSNPNLYWYRQAAGRGLQLLFYSVGIGQISSEVPQNLSASRPQDRQFILSSKKLLLSDSGFYLCAWSDRPRTKSEQYFGPGTRLTVT.

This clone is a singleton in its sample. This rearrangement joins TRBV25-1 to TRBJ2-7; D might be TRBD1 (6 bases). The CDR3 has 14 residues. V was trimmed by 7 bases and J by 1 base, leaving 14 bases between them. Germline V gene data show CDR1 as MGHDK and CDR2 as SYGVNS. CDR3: CASTKGTGSYEQYF. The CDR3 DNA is TGTGCCAGCACCAAGGGAACAGGGTCCTACGAGCAGTACTTC.

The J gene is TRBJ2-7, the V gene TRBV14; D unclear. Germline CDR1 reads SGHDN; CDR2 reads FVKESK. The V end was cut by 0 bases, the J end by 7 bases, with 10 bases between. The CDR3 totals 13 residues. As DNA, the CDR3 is TGTGCCAGCAGCCAAGATGAACGGCGGGAGCAGTACTTC. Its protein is CASSQDERREQYF. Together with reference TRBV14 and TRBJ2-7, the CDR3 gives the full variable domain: EAGVTQFPSHSVIEKGQTVTLRCDPISGHDNLYWYRRVMGKEIKFLLHFVKESKQDESGMPNNRFLAERTGGTYSTLKVQPAELEDSGVYFCASSQDERREQYFGPGTRLTVT.

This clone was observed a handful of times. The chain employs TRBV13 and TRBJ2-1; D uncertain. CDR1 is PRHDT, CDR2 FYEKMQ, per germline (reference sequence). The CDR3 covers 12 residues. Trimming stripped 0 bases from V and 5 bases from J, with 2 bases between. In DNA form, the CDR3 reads TGTGCCAGCAGCTTAGGGGACAATGAGCAGTTCTTC. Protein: CASSLGDNEQFF.

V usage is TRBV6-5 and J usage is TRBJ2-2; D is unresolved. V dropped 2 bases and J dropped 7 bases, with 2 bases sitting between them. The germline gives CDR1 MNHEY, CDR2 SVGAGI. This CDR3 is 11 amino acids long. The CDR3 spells CASSYIGELFF. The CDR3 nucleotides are TGTGCCAGCAGTTACATCGGGGAGCTGTTTTTT.

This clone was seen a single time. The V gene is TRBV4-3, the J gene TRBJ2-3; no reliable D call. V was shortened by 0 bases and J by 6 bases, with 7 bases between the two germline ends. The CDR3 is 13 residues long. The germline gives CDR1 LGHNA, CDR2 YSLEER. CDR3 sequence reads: CASSQEVRDTQYF. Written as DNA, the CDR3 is TGCGCCAGCAGCCAAGAGGTCCGGGATACGCAGTATTTT.

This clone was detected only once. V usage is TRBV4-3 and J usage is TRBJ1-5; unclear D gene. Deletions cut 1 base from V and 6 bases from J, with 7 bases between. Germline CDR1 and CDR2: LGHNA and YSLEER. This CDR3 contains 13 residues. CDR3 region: CASSQGQGQPQHF. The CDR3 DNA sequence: TGCGCCAGCAGCCAAGGACAAGGTCAGCCCCAGCATTTT.

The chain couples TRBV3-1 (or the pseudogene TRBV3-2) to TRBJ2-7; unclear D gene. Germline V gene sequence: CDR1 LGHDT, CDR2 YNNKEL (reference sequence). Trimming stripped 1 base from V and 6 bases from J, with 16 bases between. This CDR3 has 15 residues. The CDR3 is CASSQAPGIPLEQYF. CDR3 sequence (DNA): TGTGCCAGCAGCCAAGCCCCGGGTATCCCGCTCGAGCAGTACTTC.

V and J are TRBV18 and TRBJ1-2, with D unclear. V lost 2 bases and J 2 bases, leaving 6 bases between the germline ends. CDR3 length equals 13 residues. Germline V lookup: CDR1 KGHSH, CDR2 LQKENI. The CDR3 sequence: CASSPSENYGYTF. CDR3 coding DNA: TGTGCCAGCTCACCATCAGAGAACTATGGCTACACCTTC.

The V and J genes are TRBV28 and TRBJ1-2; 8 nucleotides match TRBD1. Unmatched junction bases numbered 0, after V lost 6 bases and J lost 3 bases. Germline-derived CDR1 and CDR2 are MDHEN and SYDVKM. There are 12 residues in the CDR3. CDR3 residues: CASRTGDYGYTF. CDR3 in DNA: TGTGCCAGCAGGACAGGGGACTATGGCTACACCTTC.

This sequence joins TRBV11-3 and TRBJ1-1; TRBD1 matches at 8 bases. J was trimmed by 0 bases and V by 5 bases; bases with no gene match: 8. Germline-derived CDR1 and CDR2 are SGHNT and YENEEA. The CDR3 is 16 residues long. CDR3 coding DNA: TGTGCCAGCAGCCGTGGACAGGGAGAAGTGAACACTGAAGCTTTCTTT. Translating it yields CASSRGQGEVNTEAFF.

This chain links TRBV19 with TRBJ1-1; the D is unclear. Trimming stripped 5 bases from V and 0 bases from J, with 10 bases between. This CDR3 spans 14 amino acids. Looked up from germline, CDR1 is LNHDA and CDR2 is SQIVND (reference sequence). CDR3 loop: CASSLGQVNTEAFF. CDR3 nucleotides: TGTGCCAGTAGTTTGGGTCAGGTGAACACTGAAGCTTTCTTT.

The CDR3 loop reads CASSLGGKEAFF. The CDR3 region has the DNA TGTGCCAGCAGCTTGGGAGGGAAAGAAGCTTTCTTT. The chain combines TRBV7-8 with TRBJ1-1, with unresolved D. Trimming shortened V by 3 bases and J by 8 bases, and 10 bases separated the two germline ends. Germline CDR1 SGHVS, CDR2 FQNEAQ. CDR3 length: 12 amino acids.

CDR3 residues: CASSPIAGLAGYNEQFF. The CDR3 DNA reads as TGCGCCAGCAGCCCGATAGCGGGACTAGCGGGCTACAATGAGCAGTTCTTC. The chain joins TRBV4-3 to TRBJ2-1; 12 bases are shared with TRBD2. CDR1 and CDR2 (germline): LGHNA, YSLEER. The J segment lost 3 bases and the V segment lost 4 bases, leaving 7 bases of the junction unmatched. The CDR3 runs 17 residues.

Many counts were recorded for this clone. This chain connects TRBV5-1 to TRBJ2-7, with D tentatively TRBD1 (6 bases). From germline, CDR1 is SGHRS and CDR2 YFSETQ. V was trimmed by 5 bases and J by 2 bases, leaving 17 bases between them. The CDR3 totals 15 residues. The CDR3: CASSLTPGQTYEQYF. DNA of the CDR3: TGCGCCAGCAGTTTGACACCTGGACAGACCTACGAGCAGTACTTC.

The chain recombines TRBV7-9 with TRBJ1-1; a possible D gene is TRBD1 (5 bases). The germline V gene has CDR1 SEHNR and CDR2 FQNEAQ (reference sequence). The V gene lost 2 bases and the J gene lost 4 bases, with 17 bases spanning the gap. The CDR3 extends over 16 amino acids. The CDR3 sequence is CASSLYSSPGGTEAFF. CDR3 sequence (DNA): TGTGCCAGCAGCTTATATTCGTCCCCGGGGGGCACTGAAGCTTTCTTT.

The CDR3 here is CASSPGPVQKETQYF. In nucleotides, the CDR3 is TGTGCCAGCAGCCCCGGACCGGTCCAAAAAGAGACCCAGTACTTC. The chain recombines TRBV5-6 with TRBJ2-5; D uncertain. V was pared by 4 bases and J by 3 bases, with 16 bases between. Germline assignment: CDR1 SGHDT and CDR2 YYEEEE. The CDR3 is 15 amino acids.

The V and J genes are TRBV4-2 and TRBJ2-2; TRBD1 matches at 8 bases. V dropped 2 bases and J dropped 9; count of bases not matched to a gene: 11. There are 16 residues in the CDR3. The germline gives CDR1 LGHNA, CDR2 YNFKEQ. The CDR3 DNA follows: TGTGCCAGCAGCCAAACAGGGGGTAGTTATCCTAGGGAGCTGTTTTTT. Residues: CASSQTGGSYPRELFF.

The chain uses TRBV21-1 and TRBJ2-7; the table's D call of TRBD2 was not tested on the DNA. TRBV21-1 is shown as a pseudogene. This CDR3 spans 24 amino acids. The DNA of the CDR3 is TGTGCCAGCAGCATCCATCAACCCACCGGGACTAGCGGGAGGGCCGCTAGAATCTCCTACGAGCAGTACTTC. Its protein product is CASSIHQPTGTSGRAARISYEQYF.

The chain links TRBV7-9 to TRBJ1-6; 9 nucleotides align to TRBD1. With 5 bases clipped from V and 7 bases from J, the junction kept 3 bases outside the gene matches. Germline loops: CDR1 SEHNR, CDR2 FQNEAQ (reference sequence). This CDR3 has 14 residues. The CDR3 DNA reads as TGTGCCAGCAGCGTACAGGGGGCCAATTCACCCCTCCACTTT. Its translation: CASSVQGANSPLHF.

CDR3 DNA sequence: TGTGCCAGCAGCTTGCGGGTCTCCGGGGAGCTGTTTTTT. Translation: CASSLRVSGELFF. The chain carries TRBV5-8 and TRBJ2-2; D call uncertain. This CDR3 contains 13 residues. With 1 base removed from V and 6 bases from J, the gap between germline ends came to 7 bases. Per the germline V gene, CDR1 is SGHTS and CDR2 is YDEGEE. The full variable domain, completed using reference TRBV5-8 and TRBJ2-2, is EAGVTQSPTHLIKTRGQQATLRCSPISGHTSVYWYQQALGLGLQFLLWYDEGEERNRGNFPPRFSGRQFPNYSSELNVNALELEDSALYLCASSLRVSGELFFGEGSRLTVL.

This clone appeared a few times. The CDR3 DNA is TGTGCCAGCTCACCAGGGCAAAACTACGAGCAGTACTTC. The encoded protein is CASSPGQNYEQYF. V gene TRBV18 combines with J gene TRBJ2-7; D gene ambiguous. This CDR3 contains 13 residues. Trimming removed 2 bases from V and 3 bases from J, with 8 bases in between. Germline V gives CDR1 KGHSH, CDR2 LQKENI.

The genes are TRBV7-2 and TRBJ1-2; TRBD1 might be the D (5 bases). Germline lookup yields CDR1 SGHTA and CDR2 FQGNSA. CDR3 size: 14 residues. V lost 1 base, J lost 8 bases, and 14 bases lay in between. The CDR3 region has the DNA TGTGCCAGCAGCTTAGTGTCGGGGACTAGGGGCTACACCTTC. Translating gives CASSLVSGTRGYTF.